This T cell receptor (beta chain) was captured by sequencing in a study of cytotoxic CD8 clonotypes in ibrutinib-treated CLL. On the study more broadly: When averaged across all of the samples, the counts came to 255,043 productive templates and more than 85,000 productive rearrangements. Broader study findings: Baseline clonality, above age-matched healthy donor levels, tracked circulating CD8+ T-cell counts. The public clonotypes identified were infrequent and showed contraction or stability on treatment.

A note on this clone: Its specificity is not known.

Assay: immunoSEQ multiplex PCR; the TCRdb copy retains only in-frame clones and omits some. The sample holds about 160,000 clones; over 75% are singletons and the top ten take 3%. This sequence was found in a human donor with chronic lymphocytic leukemia. The sequencing used PBMCs, collected at disease progression, from a patient treated with ibrutinib.

The DNA for the CDR3 is TGTGCCAGCAGCTCGAACCGACCTGGGTTGTTAGGACAGGGCAACACCGGGGAGCTGTTTTTT. This translates into CASSSNRPGLLGQGNTGELFF. The chain recombines TRBV7-3 with TRBJ2-2; TRBD1 matches 8 bases. The CDR3 has 21 residues. Germline V gene sequence: CDR1 SGHTA, CDR2 FQGTGA. The J segment lost 2 bases and the V segment lost 4 bases, leaving 21 bases of the junction unmatched. Complete variable domain (other parts from reference TRBV7-3 and TRBJ2-2): GAGVSQTPSNKVTEKGKYVELRCDPISGHTALYWYRQSLGQGPEFLIYFQGTGAADDSGLPNDRFFAVRPEGSVSTLKIQRTERGDSAVYLCASSSNRPGLLGQGNTGELFFGEGSRLTVL.